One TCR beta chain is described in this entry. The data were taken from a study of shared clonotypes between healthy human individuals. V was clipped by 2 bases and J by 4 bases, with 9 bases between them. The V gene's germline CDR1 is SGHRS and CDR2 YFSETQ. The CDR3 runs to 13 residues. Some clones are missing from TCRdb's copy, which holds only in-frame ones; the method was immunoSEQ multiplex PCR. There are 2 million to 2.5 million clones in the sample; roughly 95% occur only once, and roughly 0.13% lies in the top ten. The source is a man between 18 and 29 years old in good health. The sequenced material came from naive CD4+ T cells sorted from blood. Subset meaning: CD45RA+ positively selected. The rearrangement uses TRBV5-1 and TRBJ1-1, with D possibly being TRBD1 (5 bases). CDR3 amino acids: CASSLQAGTEAFF. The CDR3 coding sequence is TGCGCCAGCAGCTTACAGGCAGGCACTGAAGCTTTCTTT.